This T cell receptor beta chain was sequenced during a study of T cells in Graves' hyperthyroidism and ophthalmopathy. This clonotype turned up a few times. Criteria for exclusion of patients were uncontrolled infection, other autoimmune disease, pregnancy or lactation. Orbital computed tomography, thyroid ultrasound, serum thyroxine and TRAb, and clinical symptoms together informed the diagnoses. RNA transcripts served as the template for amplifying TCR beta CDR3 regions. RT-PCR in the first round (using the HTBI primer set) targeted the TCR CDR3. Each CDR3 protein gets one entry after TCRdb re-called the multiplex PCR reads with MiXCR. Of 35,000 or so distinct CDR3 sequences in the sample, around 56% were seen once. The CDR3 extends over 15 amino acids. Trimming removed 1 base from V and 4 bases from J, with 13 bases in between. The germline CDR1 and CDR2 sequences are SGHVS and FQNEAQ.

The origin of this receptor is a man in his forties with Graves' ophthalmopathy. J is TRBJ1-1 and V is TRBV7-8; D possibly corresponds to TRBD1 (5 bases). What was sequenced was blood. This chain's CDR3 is CASSLGVGAGTEAFF. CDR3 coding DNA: TGTGCCAGCAGCTTAGGGGTAGGGGCCGGCACTGAAGCTTTCTTT.